The 8 T cell receptor beta chains below were found in one sample sequenced in a study of T-cell reconstitution after alpha-beta-depleted transplantation in children (dated by TCRdb to about 2016). The intended sense of this specimen's treatment or condition label: allogeneic hematopoietic cell transplantation with graft depleted of TCRalphabeta T cells and CD19 B cells. The protocol used for the library was PCR. Sequencer: Illumina HiSeq 2500. TCR library preparation used molecular barcoding, with unique molecular identifiers applied to normalize quantification of the TCRbeta repertoire. Clones were called with MiXCR by TCRdb after fastp trimmed the public reads at Q25, and only in-frame beta chains were retained. Every CDR3 protein is listed once, alongside the most common genes and DNA of its rows. The sample has 400,000 to 550,000 distinct CDR3 sequences on record, over 9.5% of them singletons. The leading ten clones occupy approximately 2% of the sample.

Sample: PBMCs, taken before TCRalphabeta/CD19-depleted stem cell transplant. Source of these receptors: a child aged 2 to 10 with inherited bone marrow failure, due to receive a stem cell transplant.

This clonotype was seen many times. The chain employs TRBV6-1 and TRBJ1-1; D unclear. The CDR3 sequence is 14 residues long. V gave up 6 bases and J gave up 0 bases, with 11 bases separating them. Germline loops: CDR1 MNHNS, CDR2 SASEGT. The CDR3 DNA is TGTGCCAGCAGACCCTCGGGTATGAACACTGAAGCTTTCTTT. Translation gives CASRPSGMNTEAFF.

The chain joins TRBV24-1 to TRBJ2-3; D is unresolved. The CDR3 is 15 amino acids. V was cut by 9 bases and J by 1 base, with 16 bases left in between. Looked up from germline, CDR1 is KGHDR and CDR2 is SFDVKD. The CDR3 sequence is CATGRREWGTDTQYF. The CDR3 nucleotides read TGTGCCACCGGACGCAGAGAATGGGGCACAGATACGCAGTATTTT.

The chain links TRBV9 to TRBJ2-6; tentatively, D is TRBD2 (7 bases). The CDR3 length is 16 residues. Germline CDR1 is SGDLS and CDR2 is YYNGEE. The V and J ends lost 5 bases and 2 bases respectively, with 14 bases between them. CDR3 bases: TGTGCCAGCAGTCTTAGGGGGGGGACTGGGGCCAACGTCCTGACTTTC. It codes for CASSLRGGTGANVLTF.

This clonotype was seen many times. The chain combines TRBV11-2 with TRBJ2-5; D is unclear. The CDR3 totals 14 residues. Germline V gene lookup returns CDR1 SGHAT and CDR2 FQNNGV. V dropped 5 bases and J dropped 0 bases, with 10 bases sitting between them. CDR3 region: CASSTQSYQETQYF. In nucleotides, the CDR3 is TGTGCCAGCAGCACCCAGTCGTACCAAGAGACCCAGTACTTC.

This clonotype was observed a handful of times. In nucleotides, the CDR3 is TGCGCCAGCAGTCTACCCCCGGGTCTCTATGGCTACACCTTC. This sequence encodes CASSLPPGLYGYTF. This chain links TRBV23-1 with TRBJ1-2, with D unresolved. TRBV23-1 is treated as an ORF (open reading frame) with a function not yet certain. The CDR3 spans 14 residues. Trimming pared 4 bases from V and 4 bases from J, leaving 13 bases between.

This clonotype was seen a handful of times. The chain joins TRBV18 to TRBJ2-7; 8 positions agree with TRBD1. V was clipped by 3 bases and J by 2 bases; unmatched bases: 6. Germline CDR1 reads KGHSH; CDR2 reads LQKENI. The CDR3 has 15 amino acids. CDR3 DNA: TGTGCCAGCTCACCGGGACAGGTGAACCCCTACGAGCAGTACTTC. Its translation: CASSPGQVNPYEQYF.

With regard to this clonotype: A much larger clone differs from this one at a single base, so this may be a read error. The chain carries TRBV20-1 and TRBJ2-7, with 8 bases aligning to TRBD1. Looked up from germline, CDR1 is DFQATT and CDR2 is SNEGSKA (reference sequence). V shed 5 bases, J shed 4 bases, and the junction held 7 bases outside the gene matches. The CDR3 is made up of 13 amino acids. The CDR3 DNA is TGCAGTGCTGTCGGACAGGGTAGGTACGAGCAGTACTTC. Its translation is CSAVGQGRYEQYF.

This chain uses TRBV4-3 with TRBJ1-2, with D maybe TRBD1 (6 bases). The CDR3 is made up of 15 amino acids. Trimming left V 0 bases short and J 7 bases short, with 15 bases between. The germline gives CDR1 LGHNA, CDR2 YSLEER. The CDR3 protein is CASSQDSRGAFGYTF. The CDR3 DNA sequence: TGCGCCAGCAGCCAAGATTCGCGGGGGGCGTTTGGCTACACCTTC.